The clone carrying this T cell receptor (beta chain) has a single count. Its antigen is currently unknown. The CDR3 loop spans 16 amino acids. Trimming took off 2 bases at V and 0 bases at J, with 15 bases between the two ends. Looked up from germline, CDR1 is SQVTM and CDR2 is ANQGSEA. This specimen comes from a study of shared clonotypes between healthy human individuals. The authors distributed each subset's genomic DNA evenly over several immunoSEQ plates. Bulk PBMC genomic DNA spanned ten immunoSEQ deep plates. Profiling relied on immunoSEQ multiplex PCR, and the TCRdb table lists in-frame clones only, not all of them. This table has some 480,000 clones, around 80% appearing once. Study-wide results and caveats: Only a few donors were included, so the genetic and exposure-history diversity represented was limited.

The clonotype originates from a woman in her 40s in good health. Some clones in this sample may be carry-over from other donors' samples. The sequenced sample was PBMCs. The chain carries TRBV29-1 and TRBJ2-3; tentative D call: TRBD2 (5 bases). The CDR3 loop reads CSVEPQGLFSTDTQYF. CDR3 sequence (DNA): TGCAGCGTTGAACCCCAAGGACTGTTTAGCACAGATACGCAGTATTTT.